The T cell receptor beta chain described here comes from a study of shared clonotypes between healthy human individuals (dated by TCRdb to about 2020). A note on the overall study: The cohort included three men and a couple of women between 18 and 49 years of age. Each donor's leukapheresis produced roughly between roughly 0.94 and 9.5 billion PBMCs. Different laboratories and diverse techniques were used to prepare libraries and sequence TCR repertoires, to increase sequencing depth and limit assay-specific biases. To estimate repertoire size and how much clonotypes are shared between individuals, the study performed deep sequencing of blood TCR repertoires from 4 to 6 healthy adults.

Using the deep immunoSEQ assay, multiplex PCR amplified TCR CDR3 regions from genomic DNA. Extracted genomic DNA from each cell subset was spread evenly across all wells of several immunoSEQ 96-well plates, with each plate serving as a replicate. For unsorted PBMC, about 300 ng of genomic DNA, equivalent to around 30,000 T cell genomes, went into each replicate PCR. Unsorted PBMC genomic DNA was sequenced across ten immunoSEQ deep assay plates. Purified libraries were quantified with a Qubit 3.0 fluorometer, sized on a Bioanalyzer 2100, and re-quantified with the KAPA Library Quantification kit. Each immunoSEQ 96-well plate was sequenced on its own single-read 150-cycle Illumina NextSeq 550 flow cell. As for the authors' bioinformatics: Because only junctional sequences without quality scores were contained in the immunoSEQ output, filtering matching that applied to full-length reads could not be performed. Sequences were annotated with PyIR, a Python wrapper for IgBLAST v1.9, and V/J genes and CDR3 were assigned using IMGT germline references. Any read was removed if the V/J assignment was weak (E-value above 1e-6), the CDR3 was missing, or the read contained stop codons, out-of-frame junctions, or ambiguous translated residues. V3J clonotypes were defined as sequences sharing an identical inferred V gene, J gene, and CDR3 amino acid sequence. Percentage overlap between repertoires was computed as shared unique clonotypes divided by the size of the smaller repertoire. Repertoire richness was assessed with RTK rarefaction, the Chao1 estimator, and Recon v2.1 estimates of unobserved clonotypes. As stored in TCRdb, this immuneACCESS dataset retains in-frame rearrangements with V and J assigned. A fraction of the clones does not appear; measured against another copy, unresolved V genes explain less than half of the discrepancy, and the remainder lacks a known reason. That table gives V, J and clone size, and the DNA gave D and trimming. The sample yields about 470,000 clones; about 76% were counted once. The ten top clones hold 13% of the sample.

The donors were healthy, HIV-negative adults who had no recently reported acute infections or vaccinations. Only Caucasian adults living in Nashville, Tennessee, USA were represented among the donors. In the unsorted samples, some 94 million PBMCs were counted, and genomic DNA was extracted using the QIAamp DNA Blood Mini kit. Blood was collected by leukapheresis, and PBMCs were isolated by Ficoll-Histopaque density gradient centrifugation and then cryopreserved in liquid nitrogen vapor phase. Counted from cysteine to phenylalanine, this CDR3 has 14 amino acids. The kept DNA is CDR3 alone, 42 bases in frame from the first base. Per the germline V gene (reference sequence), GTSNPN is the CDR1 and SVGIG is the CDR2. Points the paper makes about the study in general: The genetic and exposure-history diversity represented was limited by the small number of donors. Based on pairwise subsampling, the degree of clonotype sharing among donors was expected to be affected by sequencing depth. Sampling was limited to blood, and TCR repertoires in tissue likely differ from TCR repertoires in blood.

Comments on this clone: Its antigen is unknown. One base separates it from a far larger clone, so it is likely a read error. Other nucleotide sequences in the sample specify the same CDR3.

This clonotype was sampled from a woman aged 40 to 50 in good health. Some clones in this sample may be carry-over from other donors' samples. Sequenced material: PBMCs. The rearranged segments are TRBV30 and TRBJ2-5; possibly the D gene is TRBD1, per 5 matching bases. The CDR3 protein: CAWSRQIYQETQYF. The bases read TGTGCCTGGAGCCGACAGATCTACCAAGAAACCCAGTACTTC.